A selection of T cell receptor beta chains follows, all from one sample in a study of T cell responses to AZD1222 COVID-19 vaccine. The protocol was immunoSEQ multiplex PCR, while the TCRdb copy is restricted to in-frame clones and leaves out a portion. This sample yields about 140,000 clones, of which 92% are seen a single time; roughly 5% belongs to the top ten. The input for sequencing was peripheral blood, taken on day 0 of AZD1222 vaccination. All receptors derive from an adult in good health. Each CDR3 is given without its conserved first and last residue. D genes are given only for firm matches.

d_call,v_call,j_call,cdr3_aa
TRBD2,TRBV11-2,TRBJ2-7,ASSFLAGHSYEQY
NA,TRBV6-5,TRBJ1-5,ASRGPGQPQH
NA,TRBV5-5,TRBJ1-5,ASSLEWALSNQPQH
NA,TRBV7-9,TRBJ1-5,ASSFVGGQPQH
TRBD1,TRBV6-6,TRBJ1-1,AMHRGLNTEAF
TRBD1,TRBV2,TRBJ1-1,ASSGRTGSNTEAF
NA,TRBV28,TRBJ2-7,ATLGVMAGAYEQY
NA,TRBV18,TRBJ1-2,ASSPSDLVTGDYGYT
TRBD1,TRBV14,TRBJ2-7,ASSGRTGGFNEQY
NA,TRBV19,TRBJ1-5,ATRGLTGKNQPQH
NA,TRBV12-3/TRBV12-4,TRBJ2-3,ASSLLVTDTQY